These T cell receptor beta chains were read from a single sample in a study of blood T cell repertoires in COVID-19. Profiling relied on immunoSEQ multiplex PCR, and the TCRdb table lists in-frame clones only, not all of them. The table records tens of thousands of clones, 70% to 90% of them present only once. The material sequenced was peripheral blood. Receptor source: a human donor in a cohort sampled during active COVID-19. The CDR3 runs from the conserved cysteine through the conserved F or W. The order of the fields is V gene, J gene, clone size, D gene, CDR3 protein, CDR3 DNA. The D gene is left open where the match is weak. A clone size is listed for some rows: how often the clone was seen (once, few, many), or a class if it is expanded.

TRBV7-6,TRBJ2-4,NA,NA,CASSLADRSLGAKNIQYF,TGTGCCAGCAGCTTAGCGGACAGATCGCTAGGGGCCAAAAACATTCAGTACTTC
TRBV19,TRBJ2-1,NA,TRBD1,CASSAYTGGNEQFF,TGTGCCAGTAGTGCCTATACAGGGGGCAATGAGCAGTTCTTC
TRBV12-3/TRBV12-4,TRBJ1-2,NA,NA,CASSSGTENGYTF,TGTGCCAGCAGTTCAGGGACTGAGAATGGCTACACCTTC
TRBV27,TRBJ1-5,NA,TRBD1,CASSPYRGTDQPQHF,TGTGCCAGCAGTCCGTACAGGGGGACGGATCAGCCCCAGCATTTT
TRBV7-3,TRBJ2-5,NA,TRBD2,CASSLSGAQETQYF,TGTGCCAGCAGCCTCAGCGGGGCCCAAGAGACCCAGTACTTC
TRBV9,TRBJ2-2,NA,TRBD2,CASSPQLAGRANTGELFF,TGTGCCAGCAGCCCACAACTAGCGGGACGTGCGAACACCGGGGAGCTGTTTTTT
TRBV7-2,TRBJ2-1,once,NA,CASSLPNTLEQFF,TGTGCCAGCAGCTTACCGAACACCCTCGAGCAGTTCTTC
TRBV7-9,TRBJ2-1,NA,TRBD2,CASSLAPFTGRESGNEQFF,TGTGCCAGCAGCTTAGCCCCCTTTACGGGGCGGGAGAGCGGAAATGAGCAGTTCTTC
TRBV28,TRBJ2-7,few,NA,CASSIAQVGTYEQYF,TGTGCCAGCAGTATCGCACAGGTAGGAACCTACGAGCAGTACTTC
TRBV6-2/TRBV6-3,TRBJ2-5,NA,NA,CASSYSKQGSETQYF,TGTGCCAGCAGTTACTCGAAGCAGGGGTCGGAGACCCAGTACTTC
TRBV29-1,TRBJ2-1,once,TRBD1,CSEGQGSSYNEQFF,TGCAGCGAAGGACAGGGTAGCTCCTACAATGAGCAGTTCTTC
TRBV11-2,TRBJ1-6,few,NA,CASNDWTKDNSPLHF,TGTGCCAGCAATGACTGGACAAAAGATAATTCACCCCTCCACTTT
TRBV10-1,TRBJ2-1,few,TRBD2,CASSDRGTSGTNEQFF,TGCGCCAGCAGTGACCGCGGGACTAGCGGGACTAATGAGCAGTTCTTC
TRBV5-1,TRBJ2-1,NA,NA,CASSLGGENEQFF,TGCGCCAGCAGCTTGGGAGGAGAAAATGAGCAGTTCTTC
TRBV5-8,TRBJ1-1,NA,TRBD1,CASSSSILDRGWTEAFF,TGTGCCAGCAGCTCCTCGATCTTGGACAGGGGTTGGACTGAAGCTTTCTTT
TRBV11-2,TRBJ1-1,NA,NA,CASSLTENTEAFF,TGTGCCAGCAGCCTGACAGAGAACACTGAAGCTTTCTTT
TRBV29-1,TRBJ2-3,NA,TRBD1,CSVRGQLGTDTQYF,TGCAGCGTCAGGGGACAGTTGGGCACAGATACGCAGTATTTT
TRBV12-3/TRBV12-4,TRBJ2-3,NA,NA,CASSPPGTDTQYF,TGTGCCAGCAGTCCCCCGGGGACAGATACGCAGTATTTT
TRBV19,TRBJ1-1,NA,TRBD1,CASSFDRGDTEAFF,TGTGCCAGTAGTTTTGACAGGGGCGACACTGAAGCTTTCTTT
TRBV3-1/TRBV3-2,TRBJ1-2,NA,TRBD1,CASSQNRGGGGGYTF,TGTGCCAGCAGCCAAAACAGGGGTGGAGGGGGAGGCTACACCTTC
TRBV4-1,TRBJ2-1,NA,TRBD1,CASSQGPGQGAIGIREQFF,TGCGCCAGCAGCCAAGGACCGGGACAGGGCGCTATTGGGATTCGTGAGCAGTTCTTC
TRBV19,TRBJ1-3,NA,TRBD1,CASSQLQGGGNTIYF,TGTGCCAGTAGCCAACTACAGGGGGGGGGAAACACCATATATTTT
TRBV5-6,TRBJ2-7,NA,NA,CASSLNTPNYEQYF,TGTGCCAGCAGCCTTAACACACCGAACTACGAGCAGTACTTC
TRBV5-6,TRBJ1-1,once,TRBD1,CASSLQSDRATEAFF,TGTGCCAGCAGTCTTCAGTCGGACAGGGCCACTGAAGCTTTCTTT
TRBV7-2,TRBJ1-1,NA,NA,CASSLASRDTEAFF,TGTGCCAGCAGCTTAGCCTCCAGGGACACTGAAGCTTTCTTT
TRBV4-1,TRBJ1-5,NA,TRBD1,CASSRDSFSDQPQHF,TGCGCCAGCAGCCGGGACAGTTTTTCGGATCAGCCCCAGCATTTT
TRBV5-6,TRBJ1-2,NA,NA,CASSPDTGRSTNYGYTF,TGTGCCAGCAGCCCGGACACGGGCCGGTCTACTAACTATGGCTACACCTTC
TRBV2,TRBJ2-7,few,TRBD2,CASRGTSGRFEQYF,TGTGCCAGCAGGGGGACTAGCGGGAGGTTCGAGCAGTACTTC
TRBV28,TRBJ2-2,NA,NA,CASSPHVGELFF,TGTGCCAGCAGCCCACACGTCGGGGAGCTGTTTTTT
TRBV19,TRBJ2-3,NA,TRBD1,CATKTGGKDTQYF,TGTGCCACTAAGACAGGGGGGAAAGATACGCAGTATTTT
TRBV7-9,TRBJ1-2,NA,NA,CASSVMGPDYGYTF,TGTGCCAGCAGCGTGATGGGCCCGGACTATGGCTACACCTTC